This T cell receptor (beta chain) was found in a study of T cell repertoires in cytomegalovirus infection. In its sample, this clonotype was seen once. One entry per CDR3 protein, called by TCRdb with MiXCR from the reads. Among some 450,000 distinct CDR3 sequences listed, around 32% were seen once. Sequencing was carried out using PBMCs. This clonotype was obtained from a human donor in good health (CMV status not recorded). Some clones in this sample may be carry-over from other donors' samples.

The CDR3 is CATSVRDSNQPQHF. The CDR3 DNA reads as TGTGCCACCAGCGTCCGGGACTCTAATCAGCCCCAGCATTTT. This chain links TRBV15 with TRBJ1-5; TRBD1 might be the D (5 bases). The CDR3 is 14 residues long. The germline V and J ends were trimmed by 5 bases and 4 bases, with 12 bases remaining between them. Germline V gives CDR1 LNHNV, CDR2 YYDKDF (reference sequence).